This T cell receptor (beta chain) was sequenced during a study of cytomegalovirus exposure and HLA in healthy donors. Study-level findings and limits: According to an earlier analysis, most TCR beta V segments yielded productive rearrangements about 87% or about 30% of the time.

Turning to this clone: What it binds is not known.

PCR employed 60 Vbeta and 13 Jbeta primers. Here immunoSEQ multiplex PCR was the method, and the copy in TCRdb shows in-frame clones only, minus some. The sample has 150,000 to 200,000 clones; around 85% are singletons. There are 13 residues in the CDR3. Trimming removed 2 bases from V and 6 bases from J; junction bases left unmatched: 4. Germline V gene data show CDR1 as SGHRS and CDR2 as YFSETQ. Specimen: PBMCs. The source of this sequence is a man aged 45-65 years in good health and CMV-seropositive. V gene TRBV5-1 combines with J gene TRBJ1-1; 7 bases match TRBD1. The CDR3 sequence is CASSFDRDAEAFF. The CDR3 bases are TGCGCCAGCAGCTTCGACAGGGATGCTGAAGCTTTCTTT.